These T cell receptor beta chains were read from a single sample in a study of blood T cell repertoires in COVID-19. Data came from immunoSEQ multiplex PCR; TCRdb stores just in-frame clones and leaves some out. There are under 300,000 clones in the sample; around 86% occur only once, and 0.85% to 1% lies in the top ten. The sequencing input was peripheral blood. These receptors all come from a woman in her 40s who had recovered from COVID-19. The CDR3 runs from the conserved cysteine through the conserved F or W. A D gene is named only where the DNA matches it firmly. A row's size may be missing; if present it is once, few, many or a size class.

size: -; D: TRBD2; J: TRBJ2-1; V: TRBV11-3; CDR3: CASRLANEQFF; DNA: TGTGCCAGCCGACTAGCCAATGAGCAGTTCTTC
size: -; D: -; J: TRBJ2-5; V: TRBV9; CDR3: CASSVVAGFQETQYF; DNA: TGTGCCAGCAGCGTAGTGGCAGGGTTCCAAGAGACCCAGTACTTC
size: -; D: TRBD1; J: TRBJ1-2; V: TRBV28; CDR3: CASSPDRGNYGYTF; DNA: TGTGCCAGCAGTCCGGACAGGGGGAACTATGGCTACACCTTC
size: -; D: TRBD1; J: TRBJ2-7; V: TRBV28; CDR3: CASRRGTGIYEQYF; DNA: TGTGCCAGCAGGCGCGGGACAGGGATCTACGAGCAGTACTTC
size: -; D: -; J: TRBJ1-5; V: TRBV3-1/TRBV3-2; CDR3: CASSSNRAAGWEPQHF; DNA: TGTGCCAGCAGCTCCAACAGGGCCGCTGGTTGGGAGCCCCAGCATTTT
size: -; D: TRBD1; J: TRBJ2-3; V: TRBV5-6; CDR3: CASSQGQGGTDTQYF; DNA: TGTGCCAGCAGCCAAGGACAGGGGGGGACAGATACGCAGTATTTT
size: -; D: -; J: TRBJ2-7; V: TRBV6-1; CDR3: CASSEAVTASYEQYF; DNA: TGTGCCAGCAGTGAAGCCGTTACCGCGTCGTACGAGCAGTACTTC
size: -; D: -; J: TRBJ2-5; V: TRBV13; CDR3: CASSSANSGQETQYF; DNA: TGTGCCAGCAGCTCCGCCAATAGCGGACAAGAGACCCAGTACTTC
size: -; D: -; J: TRBJ1-1; V: TRBV19; CDR3: CASSMGENTEAFF; DNA: TGTGCCAGTAGTATGGGAGAGAACACTGAAGCTTTCTTT
size: -; D: TRBD2; J: TRBJ2-5; V: TRBV24-1; CDR3: CATSDPGLEGGETQYF; DNA: TGTGCCACCAGTGACCCGGGACTAGAGGGAGGGGAGACCCAGTACTTC
size: -; D: TRBD2; J: TRBJ2-1; V: TRBV4-2; CDR3: CASSQEGWLAGYNEQFF; DNA: TGTGCCAGCAGCCAAGAGGGGTGGCTAGCGGGGTACAATGAGCAGTTCTTC
size: -; D: TRBD1; J: TRBJ2-7; V: TRBV29-1; CDR3: CSVDRGYEDEQYF; DNA: TGCAGCGTGGACAGGGGATACGAGGACGAGCAGTACTTC
size: once; D: -; J: TRBJ2-7; V: TRBV7-2; CDR3: CASSLYGSSYEQYF; DNA: TGTGCCAGCAGCTTATACGGTAGCTCCTACGAGCAGTACTTC
size: few; D: -; J: TRBJ1-3; V: TRBV7-9; CDR3: CASSAGLLDSGNTIYF; DNA: TGTGCCAGCAGCGCGGGACTTCTTGACTCTGGAAACACCATATATTTT
size: -; D: -; J: TRBJ2-1; V: TRBV29-1; CDR3: CSGPHNEQFF; DNA: TGCAGCGGGCCCCACAATGAGCAGTTCTTC
size: -; D: -; J: TRBJ2-2; V: TRBV7-9; CDR3: CASSLGQGNTGELFF; DNA: TGTGCCAGCAGCTTAGGTCAGGGTAATACCGGGGAGCTGTTTTTT
size: -; D: -; J: TRBJ2-7; V: TRBV18; CDR3: CASRVAGSYEQYF; DNA: TGTGCCAGCCGGGTCGCCGGATCCTACGAGCAGTACTTC
size: -; D: -; J: TRBJ2-2; V: TRBV5-1; CDR3: CASSLAQVRTGELFF; DNA: TGCGCCAGCAGCTTGGCTCAGGTTCGCACCGGGGAGCTGTTTTTT
size: -; D: TRBD2; J: TRBJ2-5; V: TRBV7-9; CDR3: CASSLGPGGSVETQYF; DNA: TGTGCCAGCAGCTTAGGGCCGGGCGGGAGTGTCGAGACCCAGTACTTC
size: -; D: -; J: TRBJ2-1; V: TRBV30; CDR3: CAWTYGGYYNEQFF; DNA: TGTGCCTGGACGTACGGCGGGTACTACAATGAGCAGTTCTTC
size: once; D: -; J: TRBJ1-1; V: TRBV19; CDR3: CASSPPGHNTEAFF; DNA: TGTGCCAGTAGTCCCCCAGGCCATAACACTGAAGCTTTCTTT
size: -; D: TRBD1; J: TRBJ2-1; V: TRBV28; CDR3: CASSPLRQGADYNEQFF; DNA: TGTGCCAGCAGTCCCCTCCGCCAGGGGGCGGACTACAATGAGCAGTTCTTC
size: -; D: TRBD2; J: TRBJ2-7; V: TRBV12-5; CDR3: CASGPSAAGVPYEQYF; DNA: TGTGCTAGTGGTCCTAGTGCAGCGGGAGTCCCCTACGAGCAGTACTTC
size: -; D: TRBD2; J: TRBJ2-3; V: TRBV15; CDR3: CATSRDYRLAGVTGTDTQYF; DNA: TGTGCCACCAGCAGAGATTATAGACTAGCGGGAGTAACGGGCACAGATACGCAGTATTTT
size: once; D: TRBD1; J: TRBJ1-2; V: TRBV5-1; CDR3: CASSRDRDYGYTF; DNA: TGCGCCAGCAGCCGGGACAGGGACTATGGCTACACCTTC
size: -; D: -; J: TRBJ2-7; V: TRBV5-4; CDR3: CASSPGLNYEQYF; DNA: TGTGCCAGCAGCCCGGGACTCAACTACGAGCAGTACTTC
size: -; D: -; J: TRBJ1-6; V: TRBV3-1/TRBV3-2; CDR3: CASSQGRGDSPLHF; DNA: TGTGCCAGCAGCCAGGGCAGGGGCGATTCACCCCTCCACTTT
size: -; D: TRBD2; J: TRBJ2-1; V: TRBV18; CDR3: CASSPDGGRTYNEQFF; DNA: TGTGCCAGCTCACCAGATGGCGGGAGGACCTACAATGAGCAGTTCTTC
size: -; D: TRBD1; J: TRBJ1-6; V: TRBV3-1/TRBV3-2; CDR3: CASSQDLGGTGQSPLHF; DNA: TGTGCCAGCAGCCAAGATTTGGGAGGGACAGGGCAGTCACCCCTCCACTTT